These 30 T cell receptor beta chains were all obtained from the same sample, sequenced in a study of early T cells in non-severe SARS-CoV-2 infection. TCRdb itself ran the 5' RACE reads through MiXCR, one entry per CDR3 protein. The table includes about 64,000 distinct CDR3 sequences, approximately 9.2% detected once. The sample was whole blood, taken at baseline. The receptors originated from an adult who was a healthcare worker with PCR-confirmed SARS-CoV-2 infection or an uninfected control (not recorded which).

The sample holds many counts of this clonotype. The chain's CDR3 is CASSSTGGGTDTQYF. DNA of the CDR3: TGTGCCAGCAGCTCCACTGGAGGAGGCACAGATACGCAGTATTTT. This rearrangement joins TRBV7-9 to TRBJ2-3, with TRBD2 as a possible D gene (5 bases). The CDR3 runs 15 residues. Trimming left V 4 bases short and J 1 base short, with 12 bases between. From germline, CDR1 is SEHNR and CDR2 FQNEAQ (reference sequence).

This clonotype was counted a few times. CDR3: CASKRGDGGNYEQYF. The CDR3 nucleotides are TGTGCCAGTAAACGAGGGGACGGCGGGAACTACGAGCAGTACTTC. The chain combines TRBV19 with TRBJ2-7; the D gene is possibly TRBD2 (6 bases). From germline, CDR1 is LNHDA and CDR2 SQIVND (reference sequence). V lost 7 bases and J lost 3, with 19 bases in between. The CDR3 covers 15 residues.

This clonotype appeared many times. This chain links TRBV6-6 with TRBJ1-5; D is unresolved. Trimming removed 6 bases at V and 4 bases at J, with 16 bases between. Germline V gives CDR1 MNHNY, CDR2 SVGAGI (reference sequence). The CDR3 extends over 15 amino acids. DNA of the CDR3: TGTGCCAGCAGCCGGCGGGAAGGGAGGAATCAGCCCCAGCATTTT. Translating gives CASSRREGRNQPQHF.

In this sample, this clonotype turned up many times. The rearrangement joins TRBV5-5 to TRBJ2-3; D not resolved. The germline CDR1 and CDR2 sequences are SGHKS and YYEKEE (reference sequence). Trimming took 0 bases from V and 1 from J, leaving 6 bases between them. This CDR3 region has 14 residues. In nucleotides, the CDR3 is TGTGCCAGCAGCTTGGCCGAAGGCACAGATACGCAGTATTTT. It encodes CASSLAEGTDTQYF.

This clonotype has a handful of counts. The chain carries TRBV29-1 and TRBJ2-1; TRBD2 aligns across 14 bases. V dropped 6 bases and J dropped 7; count of bases not matched to a gene: 5. The CDR3 extends over 14 amino acids. The germline V gene has CDR1 SQVTM and CDR2 ANQGSEA. The DNA of the CDR3 is TGCAGCGTACCGACTAGCGGGAGGGTGAATGAGCAGTTCTTC. Residues: CSVPTSGRVNEQFF.

This clonotype was observed a handful of times. J is TRBJ1-2 and V is TRBV30, with 7 bases that match TRBD1. The CDR3 covers 15 residues. From germline, CDR1 is GTSNPN and CDR2 SVGIG (reference sequence). V dropped 2 bases and J dropped 4; count of bases not matched to a gene: 10. The CDR3 DNA follows: TGTGCCTGGAGTACCCGACAGGGTAATAGCTATGGCTACACCTTC. It specifies CAWSTRQGNSYGYTF. Drawing the rest from reference TRBV30 and TRBJ1-2, the complete variable domain is SQTIHQWPATLVQPVGSPLSLECTVEGTSNPNLYWYRQAAGRGLQLLFYSVGIGQISSEVPQNLSASRPQDRQFILSSKKLLLSDSGFYLCAWSTRQGNSYGYTFGSGTRLTVV.

In its sample, this clonotype was seen a few times. The gene calls are TRBV7-8 and TRBJ1-1; TRBD1 matches at 7 bases. Germline-derived CDR1 and CDR2 are SGHVS and FQNEAQ. The V segment lost 4 bases and the J segment 3 bases; nucleotides outside the gene matches: 5. CDR3 length: 14 residues. CDR3 coding DNA: TGTGCCAGCAGCTACTCTGGGACAGACACTGAAGCTTTCTTT. Its protein product is CASSYSGTDTEAFF.

Ten or more counts support this clonotype. This chain links TRBV9 with TRBJ2-5, with 7 bases identical to TRBD2. V trimming: 6 bases; J trimming: 3 bases; junction bases outside the gene matches: 11. The CDR3 consists of 15 residues. Germline V lookup: CDR1 SGDLS, CDR2 YYNGEE. CDR3 sequence reads: CASTSGERAEETQYF. The CDR3 nucleotides are TGTGCCAGCACCAGCGGGGAGAGGGCAGAAGAGACCCAGTACTTC.

This clonotype was seen a handful of times. DNA of the CDR3: TGTGCCAGCAGCCTCGGGCTGTACAATGAGCAGTTCTTC. This sequence encodes CASSLGLYNEQFF. The chain uses TRBV6-6 and TRBJ2-1, with unresolved D. Trimming took off 6 bases at V and 4 bases at J, with 10 bases between the two ends. This CDR3 spans 13 amino acids. Germline V gene data show CDR1 as MNHNY and CDR2 as SVGAGI (reference sequence).

This clonotype was observed many times. The chain has TRBV6-5 and TRBJ1-1; perhaps TRBD1 as D (6 bases). The CDR3 sequence is 15 residues long. V was shortened by 6 bases and J by 6 bases, with 20 bases between the two germline ends. Looked up from germline, CDR1 is MNHEY and CDR2 is SVGAGI. The CDR3 spells CASSPVEGGKAEAFF. The CDR3 DNA reads TGTGCCAGCAGCCCCGTGGAGGGGGGAAAGGCTGAAGCTTTCTTT.

There are a few counts of this clonotype. The chain is built from TRBV6-2 or TRBV6-3 and TRBJ2-7; TRBD1 aligns across 10 bases. Germline loops: CDR1 MNHEY, CDR2 SVGEGT. V lost 6 bases to trimming and J lost 3 bases; unmatched junction nucleotides: 5. The CDR3 runs to 14 residues. The CDR3 bases are TGTGCCAGCAGCACCGGGACAGGGGACTACGAGCAGTACTTC. It translates to CASSTGTGDYEQYF.

This clonotype was recorded a few times. The CDR3 DNA sequence: TGTGCCAGCACCAAAGTTGGGGGAGGGCCCGAGACCCAGTACTTC. It yields the protein CASTKVGGGPETQYF. The chain joins TRBV9 to TRBJ2-5; TRBD2 matches at 7 bases. The CDR3 covers 15 residues. Per the germline V gene, CDR1 is SGDLS and CDR2 is YYNGEE. The trim removed 6 bases at V and 5 bases at J, leaving 13 bases unmatched. Full variable domain (outside the CDR3, taken from reference TRBV9 and TRBJ2-5): DSGVTQTPKHLITATGQRVTLRCSPRSGDLSVYWYQQSLDQGLQFLIQYYNGEERAKGNILERFSAQQFPDLHSELNLSSLELGDSALYFCASTKVGGGPETQYFGPGTRLLVL.

This clonotype came up many times. The chain links TRBV5-1 to TRBJ2-1; tentatively, D is TRBD1 (6 bases). CDR3 length: 12 amino acids. V lost 5 bases to trimming and J lost 6 bases, with 9 bases between them. Per the germline V gene, CDR1 is SGHRS and CDR2 is YFSETQ. In DNA, the CDR3 is TGCGCCAGCAGTATAGGGGGCAATGAGCAGTTCTTC. Its protein product is CASSIGGNEQFF.

This clonotype has at least ten counts. The genes are TRBV2 and TRBJ2-1; D is ambiguous. The germline V and J ends were trimmed by 8 bases and 5 bases, with 13 bases remaining between them. The CDR3 spans 13 residues. Germline-derived CDR1 and CDR2 are SNHLY and FYNNEI. CDR3 DNA sequence: TGTGCCAGCGAAGAGGTACGCAACAATGAGCAGTTCTTC. Protein: CASEEVRNNEQFF. Using reference TRBV2 and TRBJ2-1 for the parts outside the CDR3, the full variable domain is EPEVTQTPSHQVTQMGQEVILRCVPISNHLYFYWYRQILGQKVEFLVSFYNNEISEKSEIFDDQFSVERPDGSNFTLKIRSTKLEDSAMYFCASEEVRNNEQFFGPGTRLTVL.

V gene TRBV7-9 combines with J gene TRBJ1-1; D may be TRBD1 (6 bases). This CDR3 contains 15 residues. Per the germline V gene, CDR1 is SEHNR and CDR2 is FQNEAQ (reference sequence). Deletions cut 0 bases from V and 4 bases from J, with 12 bases between. The CDR3 loop reads CASSLARGRGTEAFF. The CDR3 nucleotides read TGTGCCAGCAGCTTAGCGAGGGGCAGGGGCACTGAAGCTTTCTTT.

This clonotype was found a few times. This rearrangement joins TRBV6-6 to TRBJ1-6; no definite D call. Trimming stripped 4 bases from V and 10 bases from J, with 8 bases between. From germline, CDR1 is MNHNY and CDR2 SVGAGI (reference sequence). The CDR3 is 12 residues long. CDR3 protein: CASSSQRSPLHF. The CDR3 region has the DNA TGTGCCAGCAGTTCCCAAAGATCACCCCTCCACTTT.

This clonotype was recorded many times. The chain joins TRBV18 to TRBJ2-3; 12 positions match TRBD1. The CDR3 sequence is 15 residues long. The V gene end was trimmed by 6 bases and the J gene end by 5 bases; junction bases not matched to a gene: 6. Germline assignment: CDR1 KGHSH and CDR2 LQKENI. CDR3 nucleotides: TGTGCCAGCTCCGGGACAGGGGGCCGGGAAGATACGCAGTATTTT. Protein: CASSGTGGREDTQYF. Variable domain in full (rest from reference TRBV18 and TRBJ2-3): NAGVMQNPRHLVRRRGQEARLRCSPMKGHSHVYWYRQLPEEGLKFMVYLQKENIIDESGMPKERFSAEFPKEGPSILRIQQVVRGDSAAYFCASSGTGGREDTQYFGPGTRLTVL.

The V and J genes are TRBV7-9 and TRBJ2-7; TRBD1 might be the D (6 bases). The CDR3 is 14 amino acids. The germline gives CDR1 SEHNR, CDR2 FQNEAQ (reference sequence). Trimming stripped 3 bases from V and 2 bases from J, with 11 bases between. The CDR3 nucleotides are TGTGCCAGCAGCTTTCTTACAGGGACCTACGAGCAGTACTTC. Protein sequence: CASSFLTGTYEQYF.

The chain recombines TRBV5-1 with TRBJ2-7; D gene ambiguous. The CDR3 contains 11 residues. Germline CDR1 and CDR2: SGHRS and YFSETQ. Trimming stripped 5 bases from V and 2 bases from J, with 5 bases between. The CDR3 sequence: CASRGTYEQYF. The CDR3 DNA follows: TGCGCCAGCAGGGGCACCTACGAGCAGTACTTC. Full variable domain (rest looked up from reference TRBV5-1 and TRBJ2-7): KAGVTQTPRYLIKTRGQQVTLSCSPISGHRSVSWYQQTPGQGLQFLFEYFSETQRNKGNFPGRFSGRQFSNSRSEMNVSTLELGDSALYLCASRGTYEQYFGPGTRLTVT.

This clonotype was found a few times. The chain employs TRBV20-1 and TRBJ2-3, with TRBD1 identical over 8 bases. Per germline, CDR1 DFQATT and CDR2 SNEGSKA (reference sequence). This CDR3 has 15 amino acids. Trimming cost V 6 bases and J 4 bases; bases outside gene matches: 12. The chain's CDR3 is CSAPRGDRSSDTQYF. CDR3 nucleotide sequence: TGCAGTGCGCCGCGAGGGGACAGGTCCTCAGATACGCAGTATTTT.

This clonotype appeared many times. The chain recombines TRBV11-2 with TRBJ2-2; 8 nucleotides line up with TRBD1. From germline, CDR1 is SGHAT and CDR2 FQNNGV. V gave up 3 bases and J gave up 10 bases; unmatched junction bases: 7. CDR3 length: 14 amino acids. CDR3 DNA: TGTGCCAGCAGCTTGGACAGGGCTCGTGTGGAGCTGTTTTTT. Translating gives CASSLDRARVELFF. Looking up the rest from reference TRBV11-2 and TRBJ2-2 gives the full variable domain: EAGVAQSPRYKIIEKRQSVAFWCNPISGHATLYWYQQILGQGPKLLIQFQNNGVVDDSQLPKDRFSAERLKGVDSTLKIQPAKLEDSAVYLCASSLDRARVELFFGEGSRLTVL.

This clonotype was seen more than once but under ten times. This sequence joins TRBV9 and TRBJ1-1; 7 bases align to TRBD1. Germline V CDR1 and CDR2: SGDLS, YYNGEE. The CDR3 runs to 14 residues. The V and J ends lost 6 bases and 9 bases, in that order; junction bases with no gene match: 14. The CDR3 spells CASNRGNRDIKAFF. CDR3 in DNA: TGTGCCAGCAACAGGGGAAACCGGGACATCAAAGCTTTCTTT.

The gene calls are TRBV4-3 and TRBJ1-6, with TRBD1 matching over 7 bases. The CDR3 is 18 amino acids. V trimming: 0 bases; J trimming: 1 base; junction bases outside the gene matches: 6. Germline CDR1 and CDR2: LGHNA and YSLEER. CDR3 amino acids: CASSQEARGRSYNSPLHF. The CDR3 region has the DNA TGCGCCAGCAGCCAAGAGGCCAGGGGGAGATCCTATAATTCACCCCTCCACTTT.

The chain links TRBV12-3 or TRBV12-4 to TRBJ2-3; tentatively, D is TRBD1 (6 bases). The CDR3 extends over 14 amino acids. V lost 6 bases to trimming and J lost 2 bases, with 12 bases between them. The chain's CDR3 is CASRLGHSTDTQYF. Here the CDR3 DNA reads TGTGCCAGCAGGCTGGGACATTCCACAGATACGCAGTATTTT.

In its sample, this clonotype was seen a few times. This sequence joins TRBV7-2 and TRBJ2-7, with D perhaps matching TRBD2 (6 bases). CDR1 is SGHTA and CDR2 is FQGNSA in the germline V gene. Trimming left V 2 bases short and J 7 bases short, with 18 bases between. This CDR3 has 15 amino acids. In nucleotides, the CDR3 is TGTGCCAGCAGCTTACGATTCGTAGCGGCTGGGGAGCAGTACTTC. Encoded protein: CASSLRFVAAGEQYF. Supplemented by reference TRBV7-2 and TRBJ2-7, the full variable domain reads GAGVSQSPSNKVTEKGKDVELRCDPISGHTALYWYRQSLGQGLEFLIYFQGNSAPDKSGLPSDRFSAERTGGSVSTLTIQRTQQEDSAVYLCASSLRFVAAGEQYFGPGTRLTVT.

The chain recombines TRBV7-3 with TRBJ2-1; 10 bases are shared with TRBD1. Per germline, CDR1 SGHTA and CDR2 FQGTGA. V lost 3 bases, J lost 7 bases, and 6 bases stayed unmatched. The CDR3 covers 15 residues. The CDR3 DNA follows: TGTGCCAGCAGCTTTGGACAGGGGGATTTAAATGAGCAGTTCTTC. Residues: CASSFGQGDLNEQFF.

The J gene is TRBJ1-4, the V gene TRBV9; possibly TRBD1 for D (5 bases). Germline V gives CDR1 SGDLS, CDR2 YYNGEE. Trimming shortened V by 4 bases and J by 8 bases, and 18 bases separated the two germline ends. This CDR3 region has 15 residues. This chain's CDR3 is CASSTRGGVSEKLFF. As DNA, the CDR3 is TGTGCCAGCAGCACCCGGGGCGGCGTAAGCGAAAAACTGTTTTTT.

This clonotype was observed many times. J is TRBJ2-1 and V is TRBV5-1; 7 bases align to TRBD2. Germline CDR1 and CDR2: SGHRS and YFSETQ. CDR3 length equals 17 residues. With 1 base clipped from V and 0 bases from J, the junction kept 7 bases outside the gene matches. CDR3 amino acids: CASSLTTSASSYNEQFF. Written as DNA, the CDR3 is TGCGCCAGCAGCTTGACAACTAGCGCGAGCTCCTACAATGAGCAGTTCTTC.

This sequence joins TRBV9 and TRBJ2-1; 9 bases are shared with TRBD2. Germline assignment: CDR1 SGDLS and CDR2 YYNGEE. This CDR3 comprises 17 residues. Trimming took 0 bases from V and 0 from J; bases not matched to a gene: 4. This CDR3 reads CASSVGAGGFSYNEQFF. CDR3 sequence (DNA): TGTGCCAGCAGCGTAGGAGCGGGAGGCTTCTCCTACAATGAGCAGTTCTTC. The full variable domain, with the rest looked up from reference TRBV9 and TRBJ2-1, is DSGVTQTPKHLITATGQRVTLRCSPRSGDLSVYWYQQSLDQGLQFLIQYYNGEERAKGNILERFSAQQFPDLHSELNLSSLELGDSALYFCASSVGAGGFSYNEQFFGPGTRLTVL.

This clonotype was seen at least ten times. The rearrangement joins TRBV4-2 to TRBJ2-7, with D unresolved. Germline V CDR1 and CDR2: LGHNA, YNFKEQ. The CDR3 consists of 13 residues. Trimming cost V 1 base and J 2 bases, with 6 bases left between them. This CDR3 reads CASSQGDAYEQYF. In DNA form, the CDR3 reads TGTGCCAGCAGCCAAGGCGACGCCTACGAGCAGTACTTC.